These 20 T cell receptor beta chains were all obtained from the same sample, sequenced in a study of T-cell memory formation after mild COVID-19. TCRdb itself ran the 5' RACE reads through MiXCR, one entry per CDR3 protein. Altogether about 290,000 distinct CDR3 sequences are present, 15% to 20% being singletons, with the ten largest covering approximately 23%. Input material: PBMCs or a T cell subset sorted from them (not recorded which). The receptor set was obtained from a man aged 18 to 29 who had mild COVID-19 (a few samples of this study predate the infection). Cell type and time point are not known.

There are many counts of this clonotype. This chain connects TRBV20-1 to TRBJ2-5; D possibly uses TRBD1 or TRBD2 (5 bases each). CDR1 DFQATT and CDR2 SNEGSKA come from the germline V gene (reference sequence). The CDR3 extends over 11 amino acids. With 6 bases removed from V and 5 bases from J, the gap between germline ends came to 10 bases. The CDR3 nucleotides are TGCAGTGCGGGGGTGAGGGAGACCCAGTACTTC. Translated, it gives CSAGVRETQYF.

This clonotype was seen a few times. V gene TRBV29-1 combines with J gene TRBJ2-1; 8 bases are a match to TRBD1. Per the germline V gene, CDR1 is SQVTM and CDR2 is ANQGSEA. The ends lost 7 bases at V and 9 bases at J; junction bases unmatched: 8. The CDR3 is 12 residues long. CDR3 sequence reads: CSAVRGPGEQFF. The CDR3 bases are TGCAGCGCCGTCAGGGGGCCGGGTGAGCAGTTCTTC.

This clonotype turned up a few times. The CDR3 sequence: CASSSNPRTGELFF. The CDR3, as DNA: TGCGCCAGCAGTTCAAATCCAAGAACCGGGGAGCTGTTTTTT. V usage is TRBV5-1 and J usage is TRBJ2-2, with D unresolved. CDR1 and CDR2 (germline): SGHRS, YFSETQ. The CDR3 has 14 amino acids. Trimming left V 5 bases short and J 5 bases short, with 13 bases between.

The chain links TRBV19 to TRBJ2-2, with 11 bases matching TRBD2. This CDR3 spans 15 amino acids. V was pared by 7 bases and J by 4 bases, with 5 bases of the junction left unmatched. Germline V gene sequence: CDR1 LNHDA, CDR2 SQIVND (reference sequence). This CDR3 is CASKGLADFTGELFF. The CDR3 nucleotides read TGTGCCAGTAAGGGACTAGCGGACTTCACCGGGGAGCTGTTTTTT.

This clonotype has a count of ten or more. V and J are TRBV5-1 and TRBJ1-5; D gene uncertain. Germline-derived CDR1 and CDR2 are SGHRS and YFSETQ. V shed 0 bases and J shed 7 bases, with 8 bases lying between them. The CDR3 covers 13 residues. Here the CDR3 reads CASSLVPGQPQHF. CDR3 DNA sequence: TGCGCCAGCAGCTTGGTCCCGGGACAGCCCCAGCATTTT.

This clonotype appeared a few times. The V gene is TRBV5-1, the J gene TRBJ1-2; D remains ambiguous. The V end was cut by 4 bases, the J end by 0 bases, with 13 bases between. The length of the CDR3 is 15 residues. Per the germline V gene, CDR1 is SGHRS and CDR2 is YFSETQ. CDR3 DNA: TGCGCCAGCAGCCTGGTTGACGGACCTAACTATGGCTACACCTTC. Amino acid sequence: CASSLVDGPNYGYTF.

In this sample, this clonotype turned up many times. The chain has TRBV6-4 and TRBJ2-2; D is perhaps TRBD1 (6 bases). From germline, CDR1 is MRHNA and CDR2 SNTAGT. The CDR3 sequence is 14 residues long. Trimming stripped 2 bases from V and 2 bases from J, with 6 bases between. The chain's CDR3 is CASSDGTNTGELFF. CDR3 DNA sequence: TGTGCCAGCAGTGACGGGACAAACACCGGGGAGCTGTTTTTT.

In this sample, this clonotype turned up a few times. The V call is TRBV10-3, the J call TRBJ2-7, with 9 nucleotides matching TRBD1. Germline V gene sequence: CDR1 ENHRY, CDR2 SYGVKD. This CDR3 has 14 residues. J gave up 1 base and V 7 bases, and 5 bases lay outside the gene matches. The DNA of the CDR3 is TGTGCCATCACAGACAGGGGGGTATCCTACGAGCAGTACTTC. Amino acid sequence: CAITDRGVSYEQYF.

At least ten counts were recorded for this clonotype. This sequence joins TRBV5-1 and TRBJ2-2; tentatively, D is TRBD1 or TRBD2 (6 bases each). Germline CDR1 and CDR2: SGHRS and YFSETQ. This CDR3 has 15 amino acids. V was pared by 1 base and J by 4 bases, with 11 bases between. The CDR3 DNA reads as TGCGCCAGCAGCTTGCGGGGGCCGGTCACCGGGGAGCTGTTTTTT. It is translated as CASSLRGPVTGELFF.

This chain links TRBV6-6 with TRBJ2-7; D is undetermined. V shed 4 bases and J shed 0 bases, with 16 bases lying between them. There are 16 residues in the CDR3. Germline values: CDR1 MNHNY, CDR2 SVGAGI (reference sequence). The CDR3 loop reads CASSCDRITSSYEQYV. Here the CDR3 DNA reads TGTGCCAGCAGTTGCGACCGTATTACCAGCTCCTACGAGCAGTACGTC.

This clonotype came up a few times. The CDR3 nucleotides are TGTGCCAGCAGTGATGCCCGGAACTCTGGAAACACCATATATTTT. This gives the protein CASSDARNSGNTIYF. J is TRBJ1-3 and V is TRBV25-1; no reliable D call. This CDR3 contains 15 residues. The V end was cut by 3 bases, the J end by 0 bases, with 9 bases between. The germline V gene encodes CDR1 MGHDK and CDR2 SYGVNS.

This clonotype was found many times. The chain links TRBV4-3 to TRBJ2-1, with 7 bases identical to TRBD1. The CDR3 consists of 15 residues. CDR1 LGHNA and CDR2 YSLEER come from the germline V gene. The V and J ends lost 4 bases and 3 bases, in that order; junction bases with no gene match: 6. This chain's CDR3 is CASSPGTANYNEQFF. The DNA for the CDR3 is TGCGCCAGCAGCCCCGGGACAGCCAACTACAATGAGCAGTTCTTC.

The chain couples TRBV4-3 to TRBJ2-2; 7 bases fit TRBD1. Germline CDR1 is LGHNA and CDR2 is YSLEER. V gave up 3 bases and J gave up 2 bases; unmatched junction bases: 12. The CDR3 contains 18 residues. In DNA, the CDR3 is TGCGCCAGCAGCCATGAAAGACAGGGAGAGCTTAACACCGGGGAGCTGTTTTTT. Its translation: CASSHERQGELNTGELFF.

This clonotype was counted ten times or more. The V and J genes are TRBV7-9 and TRBJ2-4, with 10 bases aligning to TRBD1. The CDR3 loop spans 18 amino acids. V shed 3 bases and J 0 bases; nucleotides not matched to a gene: 8. CDR1 is SEHNR and CDR2 is FQNEAQ in the germline V gene (reference sequence). CDR3 region: CASSFGQGDPIAKNIQYF. CDR3 sequence (DNA): TGTGCCAGCAGCTTCGGACAGGGGGACCCAATAGCCAAAAACATTCAGTACTTC.

Here the CDR3 reads CASSQGRGDAETQYF. DNA of the CDR3: TGCGCCAGCAGCCAAGGGCGGGGGGACGCAGAGACCCAGTACTTC. The gene calls are TRBV4-1 and TRBJ2-5; 8 nucleotides align to TRBD2. Germline CDR1 MGHRA, CDR2 YSYEKL. The trim removed 1 base at V and 4 bases at J, leaving 5 bases unmatched. The CDR3 has 15 residues.

This clonotype has just a few counts. CDR3 sequence (DNA): TGTGCCAGCTCAGCGGATCGGGATGAGCAGTTCTTC. Its protein is CASSADRDEQFF. The chain uses TRBV18 and TRBJ2-1; D is uncertain. Germline lookup yields CDR1 KGHSH and CDR2 LQKENI. Trimming stripped 5 bases from V and 8 bases from J, with 10 bases between. The CDR3 is 12 residues long.

The sample holds many counts of this clonotype. The chain employs TRBV24-1 and TRBJ2-2; D is perhaps TRBD1 or TRBD2 (5 bases each). The CDR3 sequence is 17 residues long. Trimming shortened V by 3 bases and J by 4 bases, and 17 bases separated the two germline ends. Germline V gene lookup returns CDR1 KGHDR and CDR2 SFDVKD. The DNA for the CDR3 is TGTGCCACCAGTGATACATTTTACGCAGGGAGCACCGGGGAGCTGTTTTTT. It yields the protein CATSDTFYAGSTGELFF.

This clonotype occurred a few times. The chain has TRBV4-1 and TRBJ1-5; D ambiguous. CDR1 and CDR2 (germline): MGHRA, YSYEKL. The V end lost 6 bases, the J end lost 0 bases, and 12 bases lay between the germline ends. The length of the CDR3 is 15 residues. The CDR3 bases are TGCGCCAGCAGTCAACGATGGGTTAGCAATCAGCCCCAGCATTTT. It translates to CASSQRWVSNQPQHF.

This clonotype was found a few times. The junction departs from the called germline gene at one end, perhaps through a read error. The V call is TRBV7-9, the J call TRBJ1-1; 8 bases fit TRBD1. The CDR3 length is 15 residues. The germline V gene encodes CDR1 SEHNR and CDR2 FQNEAQ (reference sequence). CDR3 region: CASSLAGTGDTEAFF. CDR3 nucleotides: TGTGCCAGCAGCCTAGCGGGGACAGGTGACACTGAAGCTTTCTTT.

This clonotype was counted ten times or more. The chain couples TRBV29-1 to TRBJ1-2; TRBD1 might be the D (5 bases). In germline, CDR1 is SQVTM, CDR2 ANQGSEA. This CDR3 comprises 14 residues. The V end lost 6 bases, the J end lost 4 bases, and 18 bases lay between the germline ends. Here the CDR3 reads CSVRRIAGSYGYTF. The CDR3 region has the DNA TGCAGCGTCCGACGAATTGCAGGGTCCTATGGCTACACCTTC.